This TCR beta chain was documented in a study of cytomegalovirus exposure and HLA in healthy donors. This clone was picked up a small number of times. The study ran its PCR with 60 Vbeta and 13 Jbeta primers. Data came from immunoSEQ multiplex PCR; TCRdb stores just in-frame clones and leaves some out. Found here are approximately 90,000 clones, roughly 80% of them singletons; the top ten hold roughly 3%. Sequencing was carried out using PBMCs. This receptor was identified in a man aged 35 to 55 in good health and CMV-seronegative.

Here the CDR3 reads CASSLGASGNTIYF. CDR3 nucleotides: TGTGCCAGCAGCCTGGGGGCTAGTGGAAACACCATATATTTT. The chain uses TRBV7-8 and TRBJ1-3, with D perhaps TRBD1 (6 bases). The CDR3 consists of 14 residues. V was clipped by 5 bases and J by 3 bases, with 11 bases between them. Germline V lookup: CDR1 SGHVS, CDR2 FQNEAQ.